Shown below are 10 T cell receptor beta chains from a single sample sequenced in a study of cytomegalovirus exposure and HLA in healthy donors. The PCR ran on 60 Vbeta and 13 Jbeta primers. Using immunoSEQ multiplex PCR, the repertoire was profiled, and TCRdb retains in-frame clones only, with some absent. The table lists roughly 160,000 clones, almost 85% of them singletons, with 1% in the top ten. The sample taken for sequencing was PBMCs. These receptors came from a man aged 25-45 years in good health and CMV-seronegative.

This chain uses TRBV4-3 with TRBJ2-1; 8 nucleotides agree with TRBD1. The V and J ends lost 0 bases and 6 bases, in that order; junction bases with no gene match: 10. The CDR3 is 17 residues long. In germline, CDR1 is LGHNA, CDR2 YSLEER. CDR3 sequence: CASSQEGSDRVGNEQFF. The CDR3 DNA sequence: TGCGCCAGCAGCCAAGAAGGATCGGACAGGGTTGGCAATGAGCAGTTCTTC.

This rearrangement joins TRBV28 to TRBJ2-7, with 8 positions matching TRBD1. The CDR3 has 14 residues. Germline V CDR1 and CDR2: MDHEN, SYDVKM. With 2 bases clipped from V and 5 bases from J, the junction kept 5 bases outside the gene matches. CDR3 DNA sequence: TGTGCCAGCAGTTTAAAGGACAGGGATGACGAGCAGTACTTC. It specifies CASSLKDRDDEQYF.

This clone came up once. The chain employs TRBV4-1 and TRBJ1-2; D is unresolved. Germline-derived CDR1 and CDR2 are MGHRA and YSYEKL. There are 14 residues in the CDR3. Trimming left V 1 base short and J 8 bases short, with 14 bases between. CDR3 protein: CASSQAQAGGGYTF. DNA for the CDR3: TGCGCCAGCAGCCAAGCCCAGGCTGGAGGCGGCTACACCTTC.

The chain has TRBV18 and TRBJ2-5; 11 bases line up with TRBD1. This CDR3 has 16 amino acids. Germline-derived CDR1 and CDR2 are KGHSH and LQKENI. Germline trimming cut 4 bases from V and 6 bases from J; bases unmatched to any gene: 10. The CDR3 DNA reads TGTGCCAGCTCACTGTCCGGGACAGGGGGAACTAAGACCCAGTACTTC. Translating it yields CASSLSGTGGTKTQYF.

V is TRBV6-5 and J is TRBJ2-7; a weak D match, TRBD1 (5 bases). Germline assignment: CDR1 MNHEY and CDR2 SVGAGI. V lost 8 bases and J lost 1, with 12 bases in between. This CDR3 region has 13 residues. In DNA, the CDR3 is TGTGCCAGCCGAGAGACAGCTTCCTACGAGCAGTACTTC. Protein product: CASRETASYEQYF.

The J gene is TRBJ2-5, the V gene TRBV6-1; 8 bases fit TRBD1. The length of the CDR3 is 16 residues. The V gene's germline CDR1 is MNHNS and CDR2 SASEGT. With 4 bases clipped from V and 0 bases from J, the junction kept 7 bases outside the gene matches. CDR3 region: CASSGRDRRYQETQYF. Written as DNA, the CDR3 is TGTGCCAGCAGTGGCCGGGACAGGAGGTACCAAGAGACCCAGTACTTC.

A remark on this clone: Its ends do not fully match the called genes, so a read error is possible. This chain uses TRBV5-4 with TRBJ2-1; 11 nucleotides line up with TRBD2. The CDR3 contains 16 residues. The germline V gene has CDR1 SGHNT and CDR2 YYREEE (reference sequence). This CDR3 reads CASSLGLAGGYDEQFF. The CDR3 nucleotides read TGTGCCAGCAGCTTGGGCCTAGCGGGAGGCTACGATGAGCAGTTCTTC.

The chain carries TRBV19 and TRBJ2-2, with D possibly being TRBD1 (5 bases). V lost 5 bases and J lost 0, with 13 bases in between. Germline CDR1 and CDR2: LNHDA and SQIVND (reference sequence). This CDR3 spans 16 amino acids. The CDR3 loop reads CASSDRQRANTGELFF. The DNA for the CDR3 is TGTGCCAGTAGTGACAGACAACGAGCGAACACCGGGGAGCTGTTTTTT.

The chain is built from TRBV29-1 and TRBJ2-3; 16 nucleotides line up with TRBD2. V was pared by 4 bases and J by 4 bases, with 2 bases of the junction left unmatched. Per germline, CDR1 SQVTM and CDR2 ANQGSEA. The CDR3 contains 15 residues. The CDR3 protein is CSVGGTSGGADTQYF. CDR3 sequence (DNA): TGCAGCGTTGGTGGGACTAGCGGGGGGGCAGATACGCAGTATTTT.

The chain couples TRBV25-1 to TRBJ1-2, with 10 bases identical to TRBD1. V was clipped by 6 bases and J by 8 bases; unmatched bases: 6. The germline CDR1 and CDR2 sequences are MGHDK and SYGVNS. The CDR3 loop spans 13 amino acids. CDR3 bases: TGTGCCAGCAGACAAGGACAGGGGGGCGGCTACACCTTC. This translates into CASRQGQGGGYTF.